The sequence of this T cell receptor beta chain was determined in a study of T cells after posttransplantation cyclophosphamide. Study outcomes and limitations: Tissue-infiltrating T cells from skin or gut overlapped little with blood T cells. Recipient CMV seropositivity and CMV reactivation strongly tracked TRB clonality. Later post-transplant blood repertoires were often dominated by donor CD8+ memory clones.

Busulfan-fludarabine conditioning, marrow transplant, and cyclophosphamide on days +3 and +4 were administered. For this clone: Antigen: not known.

From germline, CDR1 is SGHTA and CDR2 FQGNSA. This CDR3 comprises 15 residues. Losses at the gene ends were 4 bases for V and 2 bases for J; bases not matched to a gene: 7. TCRdb's table, derived via immunoSEQ multiplex PCR, lists solely in-frame clones and lacks some. The table includes over 8,000 clones, under 90% detected once. The sample consisted of PBMCs, taken after allogeneic stem cell transplant with posttransplant cyclophosphamide. The chain employs TRBV7-2 and TRBJ1-1; 7 bases agree with TRBD1. The sequence was collected from a female patient in her 40s who received an allogeneic stem cell transplant from an unrelated donor, was CMV-positive, and had no GVHD. The graft donor may have contributed some T cells. The CDR3 DNA reads as TGTGCCAGCAGCTGGGCCGGGACAGAAAACACTGAAGCTTTCTTT. It yields the protein CASSWAGTENTEAFF.